This passage covers 7 T cell receptor beta chains from one sample sequenced in a study of T cell responses to AZD1222 COVID-19 vaccine. The data were produced by immunoSEQ multiplex PCR, yet TCRdb's version contains in-frame clones alone and is incomplete. The table lists about 130,000 clones, around 85% of them singletons. Sequences were derived from peripheral blood, sampled on day 0 of AZD1222 vaccination. The source of these receptors is an adult in good health.

V and J are TRBV12-5 and TRBJ1-1, with TRBD1 matching 8 bases. Germline-derived CDR1 and CDR2 are LGHNT and FRNRAP. The junction had 3 bases not matched to a gene; V was cut back by 1 base and J by 5 bases. This CDR3 is 14 amino acids long. CDR3 residues: CASGLAGGRTEAFF. CDR3 nucleotides: TGTGCTAGTGGTTTGGCAGGGGGCCGAACTGAAGCTTTCTTT.

In its sample, this clone was seen a few times. The chain recombines TRBV19 with TRBJ2-5, with 8 bases identical to TRBD1. V trimming: 5 bases; J trimming: 5 bases; junction bases outside the gene matches: 10. The CDR3 has 15 amino acids. CDR1 and CDR2 from the germline V gene are LNHDA and SQIVND (reference sequence). The CDR3 region has the DNA TGTGCCAGTAGTCCGAGAGACAGGGGAGTGGAGACCCAGTACTTC. Translation: CASSPRDRGVETQYF.

The DNA for the CDR3 is TGTGCCAGCAGTGTGAACCCCACCGGGGAGCTGTTTTTT. Residues: CASSVNPTGELFF. The V gene is TRBV6-4, the J gene TRBJ2-2; D is ambiguous. Deletions cut 4 bases from V and 4 bases from J, with 7 bases between. Germline CDR1 and CDR2: MRHNA and SNTAGT. The CDR3 spans 13 residues.

The chain combines TRBV5-6 with TRBJ1-2; a possible D gene is TRBD1 (5 bases). The CDR3 is 14 amino acids. Trimming stripped 7 bases from V and 3 bases from J, with 16 bases between. Germline loops: CDR1 SGHDT, CDR2 YYEEEE. DNA for the CDR3: TGTGCCAGCTCCCCAGGGAGATCGTACTATGGCTACACCTTC. The encoded protein is CASSPGRSYYGYTF.

This chain uses TRBV7-6 with TRBJ2-3; 8 bases map to TRBD2. The CDR3 sequence is 16 residues long. Germline CDR1 SGHVS, CDR2 FNYEAQ. After removal of 1 base from V and 2 bases from J, the junction contained 5 bases not matched to a gene. The CDR3 loop reads CASSLVAGGDTDTQYF. The CDR3 nucleotides read TGTGCCAGCAGCTTAGTTGCGGGGGGCGACACAGATACGCAGTATTTT.

V is TRBV30 and J is TRBJ1-5, with D possibly TRBD1 on 6 matching bases. The CDR3 consists of 13 residues. Germline lookup yields CDR1 GTSNPN and CDR2 SVGIG (reference sequence). V was trimmed by 2 bases and J by 8 bases, leaving 13 bases between them. CDR3 sequence reads: CAWSPEGVKPQHF. The DNA of the CDR3 is TGTGCCTGGAGTCCTGAGGGGGTCAAGCCCCAGCATTTT.

This clone was detected a few times. This sequence joins TRBV12-3 or TRBV12-4 and TRBJ1-5, with TRBD1 matching 7 bases. With V trimmed by 9 bases and J by 2 bases, 4 bases remained unmatched. The CDR3 loop spans 13 amino acids. The CDR3 region has the DNA TGTGCCAGTCTCAGGGGGGGCAATCAGCCCCAGCATTTT. Translating gives CASLRGGNQPQHF.